This T cell receptor beta chain was identified during a study of T cell responses to AZD1222 COVID-19 vaccine. General study results and limits: Targeting of unmutated variant regions was reportedly seen in nearly half of spike-specific TCRs. Only a handful of AZD1222 recipients were seropositive at baseline. White British ancestry dominated among donors, who included more females, and clonal diversity was possibly underestimated. Without day 14 samples, only post-peak T cell repertoires were studied.

A note on this clone: Its matching antigen is unknown.

Clones were read by immunoSEQ multiplex PCR, and TCRdb kept only the in-frame ones, dropping some. The profile shows 85,000 to 100,000 clones, around 90% of them singletons. V dropped 2 bases and J dropped 8; count of bases not matched to a gene: 6. Germline V gene data show CDR1 as LNHDA and CDR2 as SQIVND (reference sequence). CDR3 length equals 14 residues. The J gene is TRBJ1-2, the V gene TRBV19, with TRBD1 identical over 9 bases. The receptor was derived from an adult in good health. The specimen was peripheral blood, collected on day 0 of AZD1222 vaccination. CDR3 DNA sequence: TGTGCCAGTAGTATATCCGGACAGGGGCCCGGCTACACCTTC. Amino acid sequence: CASSISGQGPGYTF. Drawing the rest from reference TRBV19 and TRBJ1-2, the complete variable domain is DGGITQSPKYLFRKEGQNVTLSCEQNLNHDAMYWYRQDPGQGLRLIYYSQIVNDFQKGDIAEGYSVSREKKESFPLTVTSAQKNPTAFYLCASSISGQGPGYTFGSGTRLTVV.